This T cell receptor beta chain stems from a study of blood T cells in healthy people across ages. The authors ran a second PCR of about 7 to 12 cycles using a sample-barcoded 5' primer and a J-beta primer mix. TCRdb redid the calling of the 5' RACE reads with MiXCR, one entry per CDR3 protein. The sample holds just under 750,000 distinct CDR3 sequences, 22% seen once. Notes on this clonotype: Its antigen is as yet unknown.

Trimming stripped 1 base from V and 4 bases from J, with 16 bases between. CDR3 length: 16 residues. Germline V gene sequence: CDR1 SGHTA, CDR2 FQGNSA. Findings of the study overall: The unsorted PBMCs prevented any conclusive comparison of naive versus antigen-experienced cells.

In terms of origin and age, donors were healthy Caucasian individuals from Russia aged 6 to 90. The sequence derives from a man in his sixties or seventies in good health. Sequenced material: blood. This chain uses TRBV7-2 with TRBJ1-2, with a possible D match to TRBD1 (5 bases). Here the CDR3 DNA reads TGTGCCAGCAGCTTAGATTATGCGAGACAGCGCTATGGCTACACCTTC. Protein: CASSLDYARQRYGYTF.